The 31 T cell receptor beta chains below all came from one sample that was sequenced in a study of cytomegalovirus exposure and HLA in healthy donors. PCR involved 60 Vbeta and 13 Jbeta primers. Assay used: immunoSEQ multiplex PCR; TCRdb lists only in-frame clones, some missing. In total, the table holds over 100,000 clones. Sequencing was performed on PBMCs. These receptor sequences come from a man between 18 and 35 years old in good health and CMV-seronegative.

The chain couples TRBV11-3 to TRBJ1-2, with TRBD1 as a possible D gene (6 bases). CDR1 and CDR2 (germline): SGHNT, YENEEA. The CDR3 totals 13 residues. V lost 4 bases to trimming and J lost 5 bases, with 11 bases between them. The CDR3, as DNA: TGTGCCAGCAGCTCCGGACAGAAATATGGCTACACCTTC. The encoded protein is CASSSGQKYGYTF.

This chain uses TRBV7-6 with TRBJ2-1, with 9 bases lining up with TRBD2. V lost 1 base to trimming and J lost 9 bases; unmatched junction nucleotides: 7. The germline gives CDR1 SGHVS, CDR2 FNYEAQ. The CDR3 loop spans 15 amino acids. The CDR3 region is CASSLEGLAGIEQFF. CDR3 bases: TGTGCCAGCAGCTTAGAAGGGCTAGCGGGAATTGAGCAGTTCTTC. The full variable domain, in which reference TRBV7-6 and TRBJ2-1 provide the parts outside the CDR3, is GAGVSQSPRYKVTKRGQDVALRCDPISGHVSLYWYRQALGQGPEFLTYFNYEAQQDKSGLPNDRFSAERPEGSISTLTIQRTEQRDSAMYRCASSLEGLAGIEQFFGPGTRLTVL.

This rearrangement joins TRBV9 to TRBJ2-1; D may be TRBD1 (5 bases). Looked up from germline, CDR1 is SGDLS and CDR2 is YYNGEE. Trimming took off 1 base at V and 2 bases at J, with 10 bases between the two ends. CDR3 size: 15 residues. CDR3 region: CASSVSDTPYNEQFF. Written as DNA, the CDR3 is TGTGCCAGCAGCGTATCGGACACTCCCTACAATGAGCAGTTCTTC.

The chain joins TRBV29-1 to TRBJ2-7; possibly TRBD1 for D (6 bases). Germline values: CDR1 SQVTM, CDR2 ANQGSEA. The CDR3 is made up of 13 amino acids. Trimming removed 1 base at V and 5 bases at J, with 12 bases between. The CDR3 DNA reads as TGCAGCGTTGAAGGCCAGGGGAAAGACGAGCAGTACTTC. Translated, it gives CSVEGQGKDEQYF.

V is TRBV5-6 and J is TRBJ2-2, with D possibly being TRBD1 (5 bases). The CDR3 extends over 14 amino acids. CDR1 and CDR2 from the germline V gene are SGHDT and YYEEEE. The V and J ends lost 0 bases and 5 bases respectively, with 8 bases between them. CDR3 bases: TGTGCCAGCAGCTTGGGACAGTCGACCGGGGAGCTGTTTTTT. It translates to CASSLGQSTGELFF. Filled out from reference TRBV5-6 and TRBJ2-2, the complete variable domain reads DAGVTQSPTHLIKTRGQQVTLRCSPKSGHDTVSWYQQALGQGPQFIFQYYEEEERQRGNFPDRFSGHQFPNYSSELNVNALLLGDSALYLCASSLGQSTGELFFGEGSRLTVL.

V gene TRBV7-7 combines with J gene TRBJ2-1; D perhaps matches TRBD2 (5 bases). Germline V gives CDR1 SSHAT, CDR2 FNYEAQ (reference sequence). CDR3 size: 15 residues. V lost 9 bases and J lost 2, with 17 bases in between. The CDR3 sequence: CASSTLGGPYNEQFF. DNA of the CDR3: TGTGCCAGTTCCACACTTGGAGGCCCCTACAATGAGCAGTTCTTC.

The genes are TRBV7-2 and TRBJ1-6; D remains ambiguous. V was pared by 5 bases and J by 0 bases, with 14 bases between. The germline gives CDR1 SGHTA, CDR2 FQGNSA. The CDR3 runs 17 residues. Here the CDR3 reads CASSRFWESSYNSPLHF. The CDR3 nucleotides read TGTGCCAGCAGCCGATTTTGGGAGAGCTCCTATAATTCACCCCTCCACTTT. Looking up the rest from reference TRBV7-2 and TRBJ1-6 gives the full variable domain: GAGVSQSPSNKVTEKGKDVELRCDPISGHTALYWYRQSLGQGLEFLIYFQGNSAPDKSGLPSDRFSAERTGGSVSTLTIQRTQQEDSAVYLCASSRFWESSYNSPLHFGNGTRLTVT.

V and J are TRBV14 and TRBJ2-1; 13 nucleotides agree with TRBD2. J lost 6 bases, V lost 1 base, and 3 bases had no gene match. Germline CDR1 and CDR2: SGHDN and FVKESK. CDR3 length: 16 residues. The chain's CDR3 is CASSQGTSGRANEQFF. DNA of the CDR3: TGTGCCAGCAGCCAAGGGACTAGCGGGAGAGCCAATGAGCAGTTCTTC.

CDR3 in amino acids: CASSLNRGGDGYTF. The CDR3 region has the DNA TGTGCCAGCAGCCTAAACAGGGGAGGAGATGGCTACACCTTC. The V call is TRBV2, the J call TRBJ1-2; 7 bases are shared with TRBD1. Per the germline V gene, CDR1 is SNHLY and CDR2 is FYNNEI. This CDR3 is 14 amino acids long. V lost 6 bases, J lost 6 bases, and 10 bases stayed unmatched.

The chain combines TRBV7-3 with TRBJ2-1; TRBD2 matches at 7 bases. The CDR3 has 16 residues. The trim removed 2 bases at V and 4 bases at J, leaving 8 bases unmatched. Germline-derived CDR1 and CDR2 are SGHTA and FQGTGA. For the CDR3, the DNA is TGTGCCAGCAGCTTACCAGAGCGGGGACCTTACAATGAGCAGTTCTTC. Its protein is CASSLPERGPYNEQFF.

CDR3 DNA: TGTGCCAGCAGCTCCCCCAGGGGGAACACTGAAGCTTTCTTT. This codes for CASSSPRGNTEAFF. The chain joins TRBV5-4 to TRBJ1-1; tentatively, D is TRBD1 (6 bases). Trimming took 3 bases from V and 1 from J, leaving 10 bases between them. The germline V gene encodes CDR1 SGHNT and CDR2 YYREEE (reference sequence). CDR3 length: 14 amino acids.

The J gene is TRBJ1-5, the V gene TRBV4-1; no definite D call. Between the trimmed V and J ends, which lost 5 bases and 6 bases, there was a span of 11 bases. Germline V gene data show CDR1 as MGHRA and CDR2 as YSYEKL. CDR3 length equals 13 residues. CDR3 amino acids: CASSVSGGQPQHF. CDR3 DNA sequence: TGCGCCAGCAGCGTCTCGGGAGGTCAGCCCCAGCATTTT.

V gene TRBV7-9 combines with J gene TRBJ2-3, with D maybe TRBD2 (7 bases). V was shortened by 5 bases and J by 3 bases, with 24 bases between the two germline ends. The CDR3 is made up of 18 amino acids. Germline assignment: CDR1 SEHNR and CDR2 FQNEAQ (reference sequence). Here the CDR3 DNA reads TGTGCCAGCAGCCCCATAAGAGGGGGGGCGGTAAGGACAGATACGCAGTATTTT. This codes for CASSPIRGGAVRTDTQYF.

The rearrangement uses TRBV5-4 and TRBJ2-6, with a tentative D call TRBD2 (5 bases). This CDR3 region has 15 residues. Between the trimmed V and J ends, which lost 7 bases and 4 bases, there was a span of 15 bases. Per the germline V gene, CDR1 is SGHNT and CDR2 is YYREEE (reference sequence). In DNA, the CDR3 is TGTGCCAGCGGATCTAGGGAGAGGGGGGCCAACGTCCTGACTTTC. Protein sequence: CASGSRERGANVLTF.

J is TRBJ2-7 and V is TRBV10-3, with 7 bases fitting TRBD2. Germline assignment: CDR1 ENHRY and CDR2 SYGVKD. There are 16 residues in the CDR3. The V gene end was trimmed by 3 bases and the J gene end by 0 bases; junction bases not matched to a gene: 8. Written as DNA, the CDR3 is TGTGCCATCAGTGACCCAAGCGGGACTAACTCCTACGAGCAGTACTTC. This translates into CAISDPSGTNSYEQYF.

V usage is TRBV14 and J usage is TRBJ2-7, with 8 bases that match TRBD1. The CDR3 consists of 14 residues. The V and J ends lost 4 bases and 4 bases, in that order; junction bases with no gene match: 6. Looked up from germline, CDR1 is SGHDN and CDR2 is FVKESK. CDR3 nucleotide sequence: TGTGCCAGCAGCCCGGGACAGGTTGGATACGAGCAGTACTTC. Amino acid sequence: CASSPGQVGYEQYF.

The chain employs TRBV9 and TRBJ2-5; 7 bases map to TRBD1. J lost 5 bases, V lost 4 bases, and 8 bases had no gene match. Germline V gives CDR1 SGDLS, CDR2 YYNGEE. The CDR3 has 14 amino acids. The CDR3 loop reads CASSPQGSKETQYF. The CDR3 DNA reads TGTGCCAGCAGCCCACAGGGGTCTAAGGAGACCCAGTACTTC. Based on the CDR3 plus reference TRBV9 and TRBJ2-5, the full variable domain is DSGVTQTPKHLITATGQRVTLRCSPRSGDLSVYWYQQSLDQGLQFLIQYYNGEERAKGNILERFSAQQFPDLHSELNLSSLELGDSALYFCASSPQGSKETQYFGPGTRLLVL.

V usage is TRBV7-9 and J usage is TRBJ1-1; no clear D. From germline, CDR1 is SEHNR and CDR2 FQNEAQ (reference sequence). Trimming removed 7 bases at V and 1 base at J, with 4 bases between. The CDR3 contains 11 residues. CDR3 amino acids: CASKQNTEAFF. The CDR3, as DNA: TGTGCCAGCAAGCAGAACACTGAAGCTTTCTTT.

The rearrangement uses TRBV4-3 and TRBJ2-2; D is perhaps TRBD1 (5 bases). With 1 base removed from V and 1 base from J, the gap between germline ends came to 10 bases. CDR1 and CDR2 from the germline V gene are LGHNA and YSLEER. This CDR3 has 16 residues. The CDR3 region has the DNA TGCGCCAGCAGCCAAGCTGCAGGGTGGAACACCGGGGAGCTGTTTTTT. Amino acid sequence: CASSQAAGWNTGELFF.

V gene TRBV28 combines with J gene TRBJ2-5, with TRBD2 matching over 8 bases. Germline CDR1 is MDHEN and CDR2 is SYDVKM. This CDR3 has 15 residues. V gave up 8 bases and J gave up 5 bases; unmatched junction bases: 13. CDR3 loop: CASGLAGGLGETQYF. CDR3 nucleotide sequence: TGTGCCAGCGGTCTGGCGGGAGGATTGGGTGAGACCCAGTACTTC.

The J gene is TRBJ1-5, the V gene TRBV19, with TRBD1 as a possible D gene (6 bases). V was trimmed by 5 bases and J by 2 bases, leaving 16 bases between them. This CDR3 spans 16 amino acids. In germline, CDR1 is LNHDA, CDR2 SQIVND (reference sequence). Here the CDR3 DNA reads TGTGCCAGTAGTCATCCGGGGGGGGGCCGCAATCAGCCCCAGCATTTT. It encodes CASSHPGGGRNQPQHF. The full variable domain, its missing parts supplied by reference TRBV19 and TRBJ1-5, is DGGITQSPKYLFRKEGQNVTLSCEQNLNHDAMYWYRQDPGQGLRLIYYSQIVNDFQKGDIAEGYSVSREKKESFPLTVTSAQKNPTAFYLCASSHPGGGRNQPQHFGDGTRLSIL.

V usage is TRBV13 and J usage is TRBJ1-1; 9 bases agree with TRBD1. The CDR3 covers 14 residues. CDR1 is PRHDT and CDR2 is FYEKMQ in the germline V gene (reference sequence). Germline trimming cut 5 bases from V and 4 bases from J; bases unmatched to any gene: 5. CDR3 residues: CASSAPDRGTEAFF. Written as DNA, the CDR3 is TGTGCCAGCAGCGCCCCGGACAGGGGCACTGAAGCTTTCTTT.

CDR3 residues: CASSLAGGEQFF. CDR3 bases: TGTGCCAGCAGCTTAGCGGGGGGTGAGCAGTTCTTC. The chain joins TRBV7-9 to TRBJ2-1; TRBD2 is a possible D gene (6 bases). Germline V gene data show CDR1 as SEHNR and CDR2 as FQNEAQ (reference sequence). The CDR3 runs to 12 residues. Trimming pared 0 bases from V and 9 bases from J, leaving 6 bases between. The full variable domain, completed using reference TRBV7-9 and TRBJ2-1, is DTGVSQNPRHKITKRGQNVTFRCDPISEHNRLYWYRQTLGQGPEFLTYFQNEAQLEKSRLLSDRFSAERPKGSFSTLEIQRTEQGDSAMYLCASSLAGGEQFFGPGTRLTVL.

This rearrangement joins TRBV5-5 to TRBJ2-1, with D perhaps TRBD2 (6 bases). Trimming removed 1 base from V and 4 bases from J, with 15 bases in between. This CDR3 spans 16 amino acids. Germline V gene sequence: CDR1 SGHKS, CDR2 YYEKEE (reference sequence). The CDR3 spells CASSLIGLAVYNEQFF. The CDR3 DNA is TGTGCCAGCAGCTTGATAGGGTTAGCGGTATACAATGAGCAGTTCTTC.

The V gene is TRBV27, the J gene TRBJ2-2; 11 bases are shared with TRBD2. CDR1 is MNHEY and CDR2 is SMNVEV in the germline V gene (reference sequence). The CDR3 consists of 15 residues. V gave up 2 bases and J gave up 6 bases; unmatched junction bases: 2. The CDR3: CASSLTSGGSGELFF. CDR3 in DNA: TGTGCCAGCAGTTTAACTAGCGGGGGATCCGGGGAGCTGTTTTTT.

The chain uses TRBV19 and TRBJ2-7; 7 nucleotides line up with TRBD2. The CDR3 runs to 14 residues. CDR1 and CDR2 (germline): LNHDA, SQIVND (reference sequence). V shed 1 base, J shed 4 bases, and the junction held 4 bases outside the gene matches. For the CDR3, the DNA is TGTGCCAGTAGTATAGGCGGGAGTAGGTACGAGCAGTACTTC. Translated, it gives CASSIGGSRYEQYF.

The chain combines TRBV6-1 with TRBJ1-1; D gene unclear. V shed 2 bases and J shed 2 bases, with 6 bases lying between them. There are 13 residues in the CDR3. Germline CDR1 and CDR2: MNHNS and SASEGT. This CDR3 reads CASSERGNTEAFF. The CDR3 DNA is TGTGCCAGCAGTGAACGTGGCAACACTGAAGCTTTCTTT.

The DNA of the CDR3 is TGTGCCAGCAGTCGTAGGCCTAGGGGATCCTACGAGCAGTACTTC. Protein sequence: CASSRRPRGSYEQYF. The rearrangement links TRBV27 to TRBJ2-7, with a possible D match to TRBD1 (5 bases). Germline V gene sequence: CDR1 MNHEY, CDR2 SMNVEV (reference sequence). V was cut by 5 bases and J by 1 base, with 15 bases left in between. This CDR3 has 15 residues.

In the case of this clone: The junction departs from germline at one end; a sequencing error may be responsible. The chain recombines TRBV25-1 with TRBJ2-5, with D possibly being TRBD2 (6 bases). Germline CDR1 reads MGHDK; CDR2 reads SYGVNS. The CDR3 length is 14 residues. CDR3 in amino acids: CASARGGPQETQHF. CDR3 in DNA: TGTGCCAGCGCAAGGGGAGGCCCCCAAGAGACCCAGCACTTC.

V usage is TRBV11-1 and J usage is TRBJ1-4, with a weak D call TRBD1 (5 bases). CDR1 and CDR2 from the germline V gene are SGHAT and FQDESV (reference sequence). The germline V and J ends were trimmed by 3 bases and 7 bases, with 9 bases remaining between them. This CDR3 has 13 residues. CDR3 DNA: TGTGCCAGCAGCTTCGGGCAGGGTGAAAAACTGTTTTTT. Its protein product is CASSFGQGEKLFF. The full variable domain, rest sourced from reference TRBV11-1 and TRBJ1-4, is EAEVAQSPRYKITEKSQAVAFWCDPISGHATLYWYRQILGQGPELLVQFQDESVVDDSQLPKDRFSAERLKGVDSTLKIQPAELGDSAMYLCASSFGQGEKLFFGSGTQLSVL.

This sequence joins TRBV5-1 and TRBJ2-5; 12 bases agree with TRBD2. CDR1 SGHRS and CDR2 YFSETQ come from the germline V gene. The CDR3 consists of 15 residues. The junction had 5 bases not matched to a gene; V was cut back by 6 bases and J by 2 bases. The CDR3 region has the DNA TGCGCCAGCACCCCCGGACTAGCGGGGCAAGAGACCCAGTACTTC. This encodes CASTPGLAGQETQYF. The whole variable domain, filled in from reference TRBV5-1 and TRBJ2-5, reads KAGVTQTPRYLIKTRGQQVTLSCSPISGHRSVSWYQQTPGQGLQFLFEYFSETQRNKGNFPGRFSGRQFSNSRSEMNVSTLELGDSALYLCASTPGLAGQETQYFGPGTRLLVL.